Given below is one T cell receptor beta chain in context. Its antigen is as yet unknown. TCRdb ran MiXCR on the reads and lists one entry per CDR3 protein. Of about 460,000 distinct CDR3 sequences listed, about 11% are singletons. The sample belongs to a study of T cell repertoires in cytomegalovirus infection. As for the study in general: Both CMV infection and a matching HLA type were indicated by public TCR beta signatures. Overall study findings and caveats: CMV carriers having the relevant HLA were flagged by cumulative public TCR beta family frequency. Dominant in the ex vivo response were TCR beta clonotypes restricted by HLA-C and specific for CMV.

Sequenced material: PBMCs. The sequence came from a human donor in good health (CMV status not recorded). Some clones in this sample may be carry-over from other donors' samples.

The CDR3 region is CSAPSGTSGSGTQYF. The CDR3 bases are TGCAGTGCTCCATCCGGGACTAGCGGGAGTGGGACCCAGTACTTC. This chain uses TRBV20-1 with TRBJ2-5; 14 positions agree with TRBD2. The V segment lost 5 bases and the J segment 7 bases; nucleotides outside the gene matches: 9. The CDR3 extends over 15 amino acids. The germline gives CDR1 DFQATT, CDR2 SNEGSKA (reference sequence).